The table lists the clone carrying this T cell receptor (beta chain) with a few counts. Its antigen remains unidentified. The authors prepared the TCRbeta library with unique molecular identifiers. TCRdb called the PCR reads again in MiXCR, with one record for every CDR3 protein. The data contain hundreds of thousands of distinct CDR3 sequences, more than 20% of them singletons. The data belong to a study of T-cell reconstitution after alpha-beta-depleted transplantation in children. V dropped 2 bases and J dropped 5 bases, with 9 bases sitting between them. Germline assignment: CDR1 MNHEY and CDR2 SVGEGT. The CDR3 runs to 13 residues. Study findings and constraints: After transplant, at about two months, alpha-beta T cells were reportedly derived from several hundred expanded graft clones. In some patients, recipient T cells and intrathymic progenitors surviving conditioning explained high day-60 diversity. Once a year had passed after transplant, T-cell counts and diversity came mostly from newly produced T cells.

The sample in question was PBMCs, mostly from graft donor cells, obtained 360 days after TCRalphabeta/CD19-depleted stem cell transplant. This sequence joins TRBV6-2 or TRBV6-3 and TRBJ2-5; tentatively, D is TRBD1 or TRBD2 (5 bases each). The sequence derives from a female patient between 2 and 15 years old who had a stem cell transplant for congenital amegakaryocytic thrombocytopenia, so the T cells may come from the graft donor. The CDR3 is CASSYGGAETQYF. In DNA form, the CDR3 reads TGTGCCAGCAGTTACGGGGGTGCCGAGACCCAGTACTTC.